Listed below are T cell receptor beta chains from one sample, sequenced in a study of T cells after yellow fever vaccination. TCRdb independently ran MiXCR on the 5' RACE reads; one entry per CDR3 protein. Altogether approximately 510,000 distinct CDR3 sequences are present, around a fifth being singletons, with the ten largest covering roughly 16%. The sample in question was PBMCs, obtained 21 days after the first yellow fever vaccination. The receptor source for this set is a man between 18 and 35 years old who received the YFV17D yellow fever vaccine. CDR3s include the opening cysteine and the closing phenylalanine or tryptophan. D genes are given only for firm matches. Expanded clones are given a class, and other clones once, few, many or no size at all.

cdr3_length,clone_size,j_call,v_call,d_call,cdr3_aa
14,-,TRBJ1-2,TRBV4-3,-,CASSPPGFLHGYTF
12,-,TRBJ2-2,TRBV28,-,CASSFLDLGLFF
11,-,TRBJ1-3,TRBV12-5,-,CASGLGNTIYF
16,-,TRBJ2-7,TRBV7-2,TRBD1,CASSFAKGQGSGEQYF
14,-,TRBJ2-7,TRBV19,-,CASSSGGRSREQYF
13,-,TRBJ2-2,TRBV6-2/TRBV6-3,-,CASSQGGDGELFF
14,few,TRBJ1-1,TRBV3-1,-,CASSPTELNTEAFF
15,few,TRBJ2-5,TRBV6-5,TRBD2,CASSWGSGGEETQYF
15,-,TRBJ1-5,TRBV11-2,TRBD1,CASSLAGGFNQPQHF
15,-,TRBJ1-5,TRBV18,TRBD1,CASSQDRVFNQPQHF
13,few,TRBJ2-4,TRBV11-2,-,CASSPGAGNIQYF
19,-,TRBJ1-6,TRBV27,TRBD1,CASSFSGQGPSGYNSPLHF
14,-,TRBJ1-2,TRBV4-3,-,CASSQGEGSRGYTF
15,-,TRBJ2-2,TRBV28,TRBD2,CASKNSGENTGELFF
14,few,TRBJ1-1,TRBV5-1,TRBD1,CASSLVWDRSEAFF
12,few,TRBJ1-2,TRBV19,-,CASSPLGHGYTF
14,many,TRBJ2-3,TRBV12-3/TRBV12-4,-,CASSLGPSTDTQYF
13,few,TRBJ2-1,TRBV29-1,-,CSVDGTTYNEQFF
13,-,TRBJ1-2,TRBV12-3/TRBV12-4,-,CASSLAQGYGYTF
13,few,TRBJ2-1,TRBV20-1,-,CSARAGSYNEQFF
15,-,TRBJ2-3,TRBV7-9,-,CASSSPSQAGDTQYF
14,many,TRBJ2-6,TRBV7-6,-,CASSLQSGANVLTF
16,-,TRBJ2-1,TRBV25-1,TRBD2,CASSDPSGGYYNEQFF
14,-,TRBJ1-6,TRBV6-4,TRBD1,CASSSDRGCSPLHF
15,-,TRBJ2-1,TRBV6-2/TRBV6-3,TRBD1,CASRAYGTGNNEQFF
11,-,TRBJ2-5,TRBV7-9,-,CASSTGGTQYF
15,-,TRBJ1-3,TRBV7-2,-,CASSLATGGGNTIYF
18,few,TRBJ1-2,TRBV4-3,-,CASSQDWGITTLNYGYTF
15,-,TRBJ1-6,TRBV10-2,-,CASSEGVGAPSPLHF
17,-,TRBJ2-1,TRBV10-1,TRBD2,CASSGPILAGASNEQFF
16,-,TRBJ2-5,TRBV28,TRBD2,CASNQRGAGRVETQYF
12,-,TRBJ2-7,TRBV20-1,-,CSASGGGHEQYF
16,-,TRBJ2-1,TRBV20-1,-,CSARGMTSSGYNEQFF
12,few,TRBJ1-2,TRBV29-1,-,CSARSGNYGYTF
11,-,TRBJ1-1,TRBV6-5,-,CASRNWDEAFF
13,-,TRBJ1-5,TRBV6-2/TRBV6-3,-,CASSLPSNQPQHF
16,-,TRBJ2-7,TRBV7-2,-,CASSLGGQRRGYEQYF
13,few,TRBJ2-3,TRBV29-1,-,CSVDMTRTDTQYF
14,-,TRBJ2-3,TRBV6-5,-,CASSYGGASDTQYF
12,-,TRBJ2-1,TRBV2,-,CASSTDDSFRFF
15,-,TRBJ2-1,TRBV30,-,CAWRGPIQPYNEQFF
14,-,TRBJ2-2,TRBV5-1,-,CASRRQAGTGELFF